Below, 5 T cell receptor beta chains from the same sample are listed, as sequenced in a study of blood T cell repertoires in COVID-19. Assay: immunoSEQ multiplex PCR; the TCRdb copy retains only in-frame clones and omits some. The sample yields over 250,000 clones, about 87% seen once. The specimen sequenced was PBMCs or T cells enriched from blood (not recorded which). The receptors stem from a woman between 18 and 29 years old who had recovered from COVID-19.

The CDR3 DNA reads as TGTGCCATCAGTGAACCGGGACTAGCGGGAGAAGGTGGGAGCAATGAGCAGTTCTTC. It yields the protein CAISEPGLAGEGGSNEQFF. The chain employs TRBV10-3 and TRBJ2-1, with 14 bases identical to TRBD2. The CDR3 is 19 residues long. V lost 3 bases and J lost 6; bases outside the gene matches: 13. From germline, CDR1 is ENHRY and CDR2 SYGVKD.

The V call is TRBV15, the J call TRBJ2-3, with D perhaps matching TRBD1 (6 bases). Germline-derived CDR1 and CDR2 are LNHNV and YYDKDF (reference sequence). Trimming took 1 base from V and 2 from J, leaving 10 bases between them. This CDR3 contains 15 residues. The CDR3 spells CATSRVGQPTDTQYF. The CDR3, as DNA: TGTGCCACCAGCAGAGTGGGACAACCCACAGATACGCAGTATTTT.

The chain joins TRBV10-2 to TRBJ1-1; D gene ambiguous. The CDR3 totals 14 residues. Germline assignment: CDR1 WSHSY and CDR2 SAAADI. Trimming took off 4 bases at V and 3 bases at J, with 12 bases between the two ends. CDR3 residues: CASSVPSFDTEAFF. The CDR3 nucleotides are TGCGCCAGCAGTGTTCCGTCGTTTGACACTGAAGCTTTCTTT.

In DNA, the CDR3 is TGTGCCACCGGTCAGGGGGCGGTCCAAGAGACCCAGTACTTC. Translated, it gives CATGQGAVQETQYF. This chain connects TRBV24-1 to TRBJ2-5, with 8 positions matching TRBD1. Per germline, CDR1 KGHDR and CDR2 SFDVKD. CDR3 length equals 14 residues. With 9 bases clipped from V and 1 base from J, the junction kept 6 bases outside the gene matches.

This chain uses TRBV18 with TRBJ2-6, with 8 positions matching TRBD2. The germline CDR1 and CDR2 sequences are KGHSH and LQKENI. CDR3 size: 15 residues. V trimming: 5 bases; J trimming: 4 bases; junction bases outside the gene matches: 4. In nucleotides, the CDR3 is TGTGCCAGCTCAGCACGACTAGCGGGGGCCAACGTCCTGACTTTC. Protein: CASSARLAGANVLTF.